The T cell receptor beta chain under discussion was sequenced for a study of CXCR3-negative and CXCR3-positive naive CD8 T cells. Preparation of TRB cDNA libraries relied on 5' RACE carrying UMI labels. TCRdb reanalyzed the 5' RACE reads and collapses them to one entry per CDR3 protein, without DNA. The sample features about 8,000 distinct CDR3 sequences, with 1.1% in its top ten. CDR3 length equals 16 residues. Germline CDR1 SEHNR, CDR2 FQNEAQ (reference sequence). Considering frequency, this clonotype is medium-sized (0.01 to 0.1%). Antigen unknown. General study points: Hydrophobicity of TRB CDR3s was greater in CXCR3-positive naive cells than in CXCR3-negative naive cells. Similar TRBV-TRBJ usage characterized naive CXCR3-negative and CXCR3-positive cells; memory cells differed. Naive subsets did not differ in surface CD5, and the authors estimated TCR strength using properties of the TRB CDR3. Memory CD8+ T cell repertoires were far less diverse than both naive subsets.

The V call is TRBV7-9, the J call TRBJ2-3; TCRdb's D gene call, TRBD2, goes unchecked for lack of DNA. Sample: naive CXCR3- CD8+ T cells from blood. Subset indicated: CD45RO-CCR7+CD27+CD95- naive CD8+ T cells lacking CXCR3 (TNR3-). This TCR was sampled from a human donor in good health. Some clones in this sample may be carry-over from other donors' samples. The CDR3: CASSLVGLAGADTQYF.